This T cell receptor beta chain was profiled in a study of blood T cell repertoires in COVID-19. Across the whole study: Acute and convalescent COVID-19 specimens originated in the United States, Italy and Spain. PBMCs, B-cell-depleted T cells, or T cells provided the cDNA or gDNA that made up the material.

Trimming took off 3 bases at V and 4 bases at J, with 14 bases between the two ends. Germline values: CDR1 MGHRA, CDR2 YSYEKL. The CDR3 consists of 15 residues. The data were produced by immunoSEQ multiplex PCR, yet TCRdb's version contains in-frame clones alone and is incomplete. The sample lists 250,000 or so clones, roughly four fifths seen once, with 7.5% to 10% in the top ten. The rearrangement links TRBV4-1 to TRBJ2-3, with a possible D match to TRBD1 (5 bases). The source is a man at least 80 years old with acute or convalescent COVID-19. Sample: peripheral blood. The CDR3 region is CASSHHSLGADTQYF. In DNA, the CDR3 is TGCGCCAGCAGCCATCATTCCCTAGGGGCAGATACGCAGTATTTT.